The source of this T cell receptor beta chain is a study of blood T cell repertoires in COVID-19. Germline loops: CDR1 LGHDT, CDR2 YNNKEL (reference sequence). The CDR3 length is 12 residues. The V end was cut by 2 bases, the J end by 10 bases, with 11 bases between. Sequencing used immunoSEQ multiplex PCR; TCRdb keeps in-frame clones, though not all of them. The profile covers approximately 75,000 clones, with approximately 87% appearing a single time and roughly 18% taken by the ten largest. The genes are TRBV3-1 (or the pseudogene TRBV3-2) and TRBJ1-1; D is perhaps TRBD1 (5 bases). The sequenced sample consisted of peripheral blood. The TCR originated in a woman of 80 years or more with acute or convalescent COVID-19. The CDR3 loop reads CASSQQGRRAFF. Here the CDR3 DNA reads TGTGCCAGCAGCCAACAGGGTCGACGAGCTTTCTTT.